This entry concerns a single T cell receptor (beta chain). RNA transcripts provided the source from which TCR beta CDR3 regions were amplified. HTBI primers were the set used in a first-round RT-PCR of the TCR CDR3. TCRdb ran MiXCR on the multiplex PCR reads and lists one entry per CDR3 protein. In the table there are about 250,000 distinct CDR3 sequences, roughly 22% of which are singletons. The sample is drawn from a study of T cells in Graves' hyperthyroidism and ophthalmopathy. The V segment lost 7 bases and the J segment 5 bases; nucleotides outside the gene matches: 13. Per germline, CDR1 MDHEN and CDR2 SYDVKM. There are 15 residues in the CDR3.

Input material: blood. The chain recombines TRBV28 with TRBJ2-5; 7 bases fit TRBD2. The source is a woman aged 40 to 50 with Graves' ophthalmopathy. The DNA of the CDR3 is TGTGCCAGCAATCGCCCGGGAGGCACCGTCGAGACCCAGTACTTC. This translates into CASNRPGGTVETQYF.